These 11 T cell receptor beta chains originate from one sample sequenced in a study of graft-versus-host responses after intestinal transplantation. Their target antigens are unknown. Some clones are missing from TCRdb's copy, which holds only in-frame ones; the method was immunoSEQ multiplex PCR. This sample has approximately 71,000 clones, with 70% to 90% found just once. Sequenced material: unstimulated CD8+ T cells sorted from spleen or lymph node cells, taken before intestinal transplant. The origin of the receptors is a human donor who received an intestinal transplant.

This chain connects TRBV15 to TRBJ1-3; no reliable D call. Trimming took off 0 bases at V and 2 bases at J, with 14 bases between the two ends. Germline V CDR1 and CDR2: LNHNV, YYDKDF (reference sequence). The CDR3 contains 17 residues. Written as DNA, the CDR3 is TGTGCCACCAGCAGAGATTCGGGGATAAACCCTGGAAACACCATATATTTT. It yields the protein CATSRDSGINPGNTIYF. The full variable domain, completed using reference TRBV15 and TRBJ1-3, is DAMVIQNPRYQVTQFGKPVTLSCSQTLNHNVMYWYQQKSSQAPKLLFHYYDKDFNNEADTPDNFQSRRPNTSFCFLDIRSPGLGDTAMYLCATSRDSGINPGNTIYFGEGSWLTVV.

This chain connects TRBV28 to TRBJ2-1, with TRBD2 identical over 12 bases. The CDR3 covers 15 residues. Germline CDR1 is MDHEN and CDR2 is SYDVKM. J gave up 8 bases and V 5 bases, and 7 bases lay outside the gene matches. Here the CDR3 DNA reads TGTGCCAGCAGTATTCGACTAGCGGGGGCCGATGAGCAGTTCTTC. This codes for CASSIRLAGADEQFF.

The chain uses TRBV9 and TRBJ2-7; a weak D match, TRBD1 (7 bases). Germline CDR1 is SGDLS and CDR2 is YYNGEE. Trimming took 0 bases from V and 3 from J, leaving 16 bases between them. The CDR3 runs 16 residues. In nucleotides, the CDR3 is TGTGCCAGCAGCGTAGGGAGTGGAGGGGGCGGCTACGAGCAGTACTTC. Its translation is CASSVGSGGGGYEQYF. Full variable domain (outside the CDR3, taken from reference TRBV9 and TRBJ2-7): DSGVTQTPKHLITATGQRVTLRCSPRSGDLSVYWYQQSLDQGLQFLIQYYNGEERAKGNILERFSAQQFPDLHSELNLSSLELGDSALYFCASSVGSGGGGYEQYFGPGTRLTVT.

This clone appeared many times. The chain couples TRBV19 to TRBJ2-7; 7 bases agree with TRBD1. V lost 5 bases and J lost 4; bases outside the gene matches: 8. This CDR3 region has 14 residues. Germline CDR1 is LNHDA and CDR2 is SQIVND (reference sequence). This chain's CDR3 is CASSYETGRYEQYF. The DNA for the CDR3 is TGTGCCAGTAGTTACGAGACAGGGCGTTACGAGCAGTACTTC.

The gene calls are TRBV27 and TRBJ2-7, with TRBD1 matching over 7 bases. Germline lookup yields CDR1 MNHEY and CDR2 SMNVEV (reference sequence). The V gene end was trimmed by 4 bases and the J gene end by 3 bases; junction bases not matched to a gene: 3. The CDR3 is made up of 13 amino acids. In DNA, the CDR3 is TGTGCCAGCAGTTCGGGACAGTACTACGAGCAGTACTTC. Its protein is CASSSGQYYEQYF.

The chain combines TRBV27 with TRBJ2-4; D perhaps matches TRBD2 (8 bases). V lost 0 bases and J 7 bases, leaving 13 bases between the germline ends. This CDR3 is built from 15 residues. The germline V gene has CDR1 MNHEY and CDR2 SMNVEV (reference sequence). Here the CDR3 DNA reads TGTGCCAGCAGTTTATCAGGGGGCGGGAGGAACATTCAGTACTTC. Protein sequence: CASSLSGGGRNIQYF.

The CDR3 protein is CASSEAGTGGAEQYF. CDR3 DNA: TGTGCCAGCAGTGAAGCCGGGACAGGGGGCGCCGAGCAGTACTTC. The chain uses TRBV6-1 and TRBJ2-7; 12 bases are shared with TRBD1. This CDR3 region has 15 residues. Germline CDR1 reads MNHNS; CDR2 reads SASEGT. The V and J ends lost 0 bases and 6 bases, in that order; junction bases with no gene match: 3.

The J gene is TRBJ1-1, the V gene TRBV6-6; no reliable D call. V lost 3 bases and J 3 bases, leaving 11 bases between the germline ends. The CDR3 has 14 residues. Germline values: CDR1 MNHNY, CDR2 SVGAGI (reference sequence). Here the CDR3 reads CASSYDFTDTEAFF. The CDR3 DNA reads TGTGCCAGCAGTTATGACTTTACTGACACTGAAGCTTTCTTT.

V gene TRBV4-1 combines with J gene TRBJ2-3; TRBD2 matches 7 bases. The CDR3 spans 15 residues. Germline assignment: CDR1 MGHRA and CDR2 YSYEKL. Trimming at V came to 1 base and at J to 6 bases, leaving 7 bases not matched to a gene. CDR3 amino acids: CASSQVWRGWDTQYF. CDR3 DNA: TGCGCCAGCAGCCAAGTCTGGCGGGGGTGGGATACGCAGTATTTT.

A single count supports this clone. V gene TRBV30 combines with J gene TRBJ2-7, with D tentatively TRBD2 (5 bases). CDR3 length: 12 residues. The germline V gene encodes CDR1 GTSNPN and CDR2 SVGIG (reference sequence). Trimming took off 8 bases at V and 0 bases at J, with 11 bases between the two ends. The CDR3 bases are TGTGCCACTGAGGGTCCCTCCTACGAGCAGTACTTC. It encodes CATEGPSYEQYF. Full variable domain (remainder filled in from reference TRBV30 and TRBJ2-7): SQTIHQWPATLVQPVGSPLSLECTVEGTSNPNLYWYRQAAGRGLQLLFYSVGIGQISSEVPQNLSASRPQDRQFILSSKKLLLSDSGFYLCATEGPSYEQYFGPGTRLTVT.

V and J are TRBV2 and TRBJ2-5; 8 nucleotides align to TRBD2. The DNA end is a closer match to TRBJ2-7, so the J assignment may be wrong. CDR3 length: 16 residues. The germline V gene has CDR1 SNHLY and CDR2 FYNNEI. The DNA of the CDR3 is TGTGCCAGCAGGGAGGGCTCGGGACTAGAGACCCACGAGCAGTACTTC. This gives the protein CASREGSGLETHEQYF.